Detailed here is one T cell receptor (beta chain). Its target is unknown. Using its own MiXCR run on the RT-PCR reads, TCRdb lists one record per CDR3 protein. The sample consists of hundreds of thousands of distinct CDR3 sequences, roughly 8.2% of them appearing once. The data belong to a study of response to subunit inactivated influenza vaccine. General observations from the study: Every seasonal influenza vaccination brings in few new T cells, the authors suggested.

The CDR3 consists of 21 residues. Germline CDR1 and CDR2: MDHEN and SYDVKM. V was pared by 3 bases and J by 2 bases, with 18 bases of the junction left unmatched. The receptor was derived from a man aged 45 to 75 who received an inactivated influenza vaccine. The genes are TRBV28 and TRBJ2-3, with TRBD2 matching over 12 bases. This specimen was PBMCs from blood, taken less than 30 months after vaccination. The CDR3 spells CASSLYILLAGGPPSTDTQYF. CDR3 in DNA: TGTGCCAGCAGTTTGTATATCCTCCTAGCGGGAGGGCCCCCCTCCACAGATACGCAGTATTTT.